These 14 T cell receptor beta chains originate from one sample sequenced in a study of blood T cell repertoires in COVID-19. Data came from immunoSEQ multiplex PCR; TCRdb stores just in-frame clones and leaves some out. The sample yields fewer than 65,000 clones, 70% to 90% seen once. Sequenced: peripheral blood. All receptors come from an elderly woman with acute or convalescent COVID-19.

The chain links TRBV5-4 to TRBJ1-2; no reliable D call. The germline V and J ends were trimmed by 0 bases and 8 bases, with 14 bases remaining between them. Germline V lookup: CDR1 SGHNT, CDR2 YYREEE (reference sequence). The CDR3 totals 14 residues. The CDR3 region is CASSLVSGPGGYTF. The CDR3 coding sequence is TGTGCCAGCAGCTTGGTTTCAGGACCGGGAGGCTACACCTTC.

This chain connects TRBV3-1 (or the pseudogene TRBV3-2) to TRBJ2-3, with D possibly being TRBD1 (5 bases). The CDR3 runs 13 residues. The V end lost 0 bases, the J end lost 8 bases, and 9 bases lay between the germline ends. CDR1 and CDR2 (germline): LGHDT, YNNKEL (reference sequence). DNA for the CDR3: TGTGCCAGCAGCCAAGACCATAGGGGTACGCAGTATTTT. Its translation: CASSQDHRGTQYF.

J is TRBJ2-2 and V is TRBV4-2, with 13 nucleotides matching TRBD2. Germline trimming cut 5 bases from V and 4 bases from J; bases unmatched to any gene: 10. This CDR3 is 18 amino acids long. Looked up from germline, CDR1 is LGHNA and CDR2 is YNFKEQ. The CDR3 sequence is CASSFWTSGSSSTGELFF. The CDR3 DNA reads TGTGCCAGCAGCTTTTGGACTAGCGGGAGCTCTAGCACCGGGGAGCTGTTTTTT.

The chain recombines TRBV5-1 with TRBJ2-3, with 11 nucleotides matching TRBD1. Germline lookup yields CDR1 SGHRS and CDR2 YFSETQ. The V and J ends lost 6 bases and 3 bases, in that order; junction bases with no gene match: 6. The CDR3 length is 15 residues. The CDR3 spells CASTWTGGGTDTQYF. Written as DNA, the CDR3 is TGCGCCAGCACCTGGACAGGGGGCGGAACAGATACGCAGTATTTT. Full variable domain (outside the CDR3, taken from reference TRBV5-1 and TRBJ2-3): KAGVTQTPRYLIKTRGQQVTLSCSPISGHRSVSWYQQTPGQGLQFLFEYFSETQRNKGNFPGRFSGRQFSNSRSEMNVSTLELGDSALYLCASTWTGGGTDTQYFGPGTRLTVL.

This chain joins TRBV19 and TRBJ1-5; maybe TRBD1 (5 bases). The CDR3 extends over 12 amino acids. The germline gives CDR1 LNHDA, CDR2 SQIVND (reference sequence). V gave up 8 bases and J gave up 2 bases, with 7 bases separating them. CDR3 nucleotide sequence: TGTGCCAGTCAAGGGGGCAATCAGCCCCAGCATTTT. This sequence encodes CASQGGNQPQHF. The variable domain in full, with the rest retrieved from reference TRBV19 and TRBJ1-5, is DGGITQSPKYLFRKEGQNVTLSCEQNLNHDAMYWYRQDPGQGLRLIYYSQIVNDFQKGDIAEGYSVSREKKESFPLTVTSAQKNPTAFYLCASQGGNQPQHFGDGTRLSIL.

The J gene is TRBJ1-1, the V gene TRBV29-1; 8 positions match TRBD1. CDR3 length: 15 amino acids. In germline, CDR1 is SQVTM, CDR2 ANQGSEA. After removal of 3 bases from V and 4 bases from J, the junction contained 10 bases not matched to a gene. This chain's CDR3 is CSVDRGQGAGTEAFF. In nucleotides, the CDR3 is TGCAGCGTTGATAGGGGCCAGGGGGCTGGCACTGAAGCTTTCTTT.

This chain links TRBV7-2 with TRBJ1-2; D remains ambiguous. V gave up 1 base and J gave up 4 bases, with 13 bases separating them. The CDR3 runs 15 residues. CDR1 is SGHTA, CDR2 FQGNSA, per germline. The DNA for the CDR3 is TGTGCCAGCAGCTTAGGACTCCCCGGTGTCTATGGCTACACCTTC. The encoded protein is CASSLGLPGVYGYTF.

A word on this clone: Other DNA sequences of this sample code for an identical CDR3. The rearrangement uses TRBV7-2 and TRBJ1-2, with 8 bases lining up with TRBD1. The J segment lost 4 bases and the V segment lost 1 base, leaving 2 bases of the junction unmatched. This CDR3 has 14 residues. Germline CDR1 and CDR2: SGHTA and FQGNSA. CDR3 DNA: TGTGCCAGCAGCTTAGAGGGACAGGTCTATGGCTACACCTTC. Its protein product is CASSLEGQVYGYTF.

The count of this clone is one. The rearrangement joins TRBV7-2 to TRBJ2-4, with D unresolved. Germline V lookup: CDR1 SGHTA, CDR2 FQGNSA. The CDR3 has 14 amino acids. Between the trimmed V and J ends, which lost 5 bases and 5 bases, there was a span of 13 bases. The CDR3 reads CASSPISTQNIQYF. The CDR3, as DNA: TGTGCCAGCAGCCCGATATCAACACAAAACATTCAGTACTTC.

The chain joins TRBV6-5 to TRBJ1-4, with D tentatively TRBD1 (6 bases). Trimming shortened V by 9 bases and J by 5 bases, and 19 bases separated the two germline ends. CDR3 length equals 15 residues. From germline, CDR1 is MNHEY and CDR2 SVGAGI. For the CDR3, the DNA is TGTGCCAGTGGGGGAGCCCGGACAGAGAATGAAAAACTGTTTTTT. The encoded protein is CASGGARTENEKLFF.

The chain has TRBV4-2 and TRBJ1-2, with TRBD1 identical over 7 bases. Germline assignment: CDR1 LGHNA and CDR2 YNFKEQ. The CDR3 spans 14 residues. J lost 4 bases, V lost 0 bases, and 2 bases had no gene match. The CDR3 sequence is CASSQETGIYGYTF. CDR3 nucleotide sequence: TGTGCCAGCAGCCAAGAGACAGGGATCTATGGCTACACCTTC.

The genes are TRBV28 and TRBJ2-7; D is possibly TRBD1 (6 bases). Germline CDR1 reads MDHEN; CDR2 reads SYDVKM. V lost 8 bases and J 2 bases, leaving 13 bases between the germline ends. This CDR3 is built from 13 residues. The CDR3 nucleotides are TGTGCCAGCTGGGACACCCTAACCTACGAGCAGTACTTC. Translation: CASWDTLTYEQYF.

The CDR3 coding sequence is TGTGCCAGCAGGGAGCGGACAGATACGCAGTATTTT. This sequence encodes CASRERTDTQYF. The rearrangement uses TRBV2 and TRBJ2-3, with a possible D match to TRBD2 (5 bases). With 6 bases removed from V and 3 bases from J, the gap between germline ends came to 7 bases. CDR3 size: 12 residues. CDR1 SNHLY and CDR2 FYNNEI come from the germline V gene.

The rearrangement links TRBV12-3 or TRBV12-4 to TRBJ1-3, with D hard to call. The CDR3 totals 13 residues. V was pared by 6 bases and J by 4 bases, with 10 bases between. CDR3: CASSLVTGNTIYF. The CDR3, as DNA: TGTGCCAGCAGCCTAGTGACCGGAAACACCATATATTTT.